This T cell receptor beta chain emerged from a study of T cell changes during pregnancy in multiple sclerosis (dated by TCRdb to the late 2010s). About the study as a whole: Changes in the T cell repertoire over the course of pregnancy were examined in this study in women with multiple sclerosis.

Libraries were made using the immunoSEQ multiplex PCR assay. Here the immuneACCESS table is served through TCRdb, limited to in-frame sequences with V and J called. Missing clones are a known gap in these copies; in checked studies unresolved V genes cover under half, and the rest lacks a known reason. Across this sample there are roughly 16,000 clones, with 88% seen only once. In total, the top ten clones hold roughly 13% of the sample. Note on this clone: Its specific antigen is unknown. Base qualities are not provided; no much larger clone lies one nucleotide away.

After removal of 3 bases from V and 7 bases from J, the junction retains 14 bases not matched to a gene. Inclusive of the bounding cysteine and phenylalanine, the CDR3 is 16 residues long. Only the CDR3 region is kept as DNA, spanning 48 bases read in frame from base 1. Based on the germline V gene (reference sequence), the CDR1 and CDR2 sequences are PRHDT and FYEKMQ. The specimen was CD8+ T cells from peripheral blood mononuclear cells, collected after pregnancy. The chain couples TRBV13 to TRBJ1-2; 7 nucleotides in the junction match TRBD1. This receptor was identified in a female donor in good health, enrolled as a control in a pregnancy study. The DNA is as follows: TGTGCCAGCAGCTTGAAGGGGGCAGGGCCTTTCGCTGGCTACACCTTC. This gives the protein CASSLKGAGPFAGYTF.